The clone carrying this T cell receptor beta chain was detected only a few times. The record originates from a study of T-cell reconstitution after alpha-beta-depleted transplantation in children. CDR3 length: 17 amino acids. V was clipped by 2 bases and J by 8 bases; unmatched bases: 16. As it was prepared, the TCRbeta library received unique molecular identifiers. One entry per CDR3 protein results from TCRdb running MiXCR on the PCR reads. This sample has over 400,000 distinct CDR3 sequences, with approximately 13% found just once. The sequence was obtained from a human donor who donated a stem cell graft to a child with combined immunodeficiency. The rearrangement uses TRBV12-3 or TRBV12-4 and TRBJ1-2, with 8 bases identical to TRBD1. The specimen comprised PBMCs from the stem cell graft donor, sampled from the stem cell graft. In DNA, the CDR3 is TGTGCCAGCAGTTTAACTCTCTGGGGGCAGGGGGCGGAGGGCTACACCTTC. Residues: CASSLTLWGQGAEGYTF.